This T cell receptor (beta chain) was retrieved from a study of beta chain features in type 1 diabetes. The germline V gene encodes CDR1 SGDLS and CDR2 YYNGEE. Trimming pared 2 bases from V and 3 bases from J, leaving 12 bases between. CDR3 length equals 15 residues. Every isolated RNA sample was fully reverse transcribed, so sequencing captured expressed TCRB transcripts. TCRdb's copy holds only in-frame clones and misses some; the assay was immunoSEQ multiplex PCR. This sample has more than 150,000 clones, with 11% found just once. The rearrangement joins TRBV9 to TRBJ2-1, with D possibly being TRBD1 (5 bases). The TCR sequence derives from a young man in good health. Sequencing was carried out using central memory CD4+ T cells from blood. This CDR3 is CASSVSSQGYNEQFF. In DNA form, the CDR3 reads TGTGCCAGCAGCGTGTCGTCTCAGGGCTACAATGAGCAGTTCTTC.